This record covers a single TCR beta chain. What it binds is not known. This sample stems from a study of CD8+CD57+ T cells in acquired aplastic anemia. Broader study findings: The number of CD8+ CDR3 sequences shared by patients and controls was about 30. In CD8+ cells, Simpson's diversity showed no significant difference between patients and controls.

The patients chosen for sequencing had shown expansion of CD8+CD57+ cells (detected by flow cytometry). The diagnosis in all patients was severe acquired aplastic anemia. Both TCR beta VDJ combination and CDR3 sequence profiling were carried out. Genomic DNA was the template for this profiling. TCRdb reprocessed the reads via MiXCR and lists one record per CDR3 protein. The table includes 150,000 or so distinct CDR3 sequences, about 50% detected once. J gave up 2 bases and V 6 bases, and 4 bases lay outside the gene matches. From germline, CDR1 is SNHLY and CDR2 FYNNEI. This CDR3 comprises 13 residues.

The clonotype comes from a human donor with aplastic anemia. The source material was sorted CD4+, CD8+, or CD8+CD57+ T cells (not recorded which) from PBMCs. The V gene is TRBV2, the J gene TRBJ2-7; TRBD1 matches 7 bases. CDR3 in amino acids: CASRRQGAYEQYF. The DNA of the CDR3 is TGTGCCAGCAGGAGGCAGGGGGCCTACGAGCAGTACTTC.